These 12 T cell receptor beta chains were all obtained from the same sample, sequenced in a study of CD4 T cells in relation to SARS-CoV-2 and coronaviruses. TCRdb's table, derived via immunoSEQ multiplex PCR, lists solely in-frame clones and lacks some. The table has about 40,000 clones, roughly 80% seen once. Their antigens are not known. Input material: naive CD4+ T cells from PBMCs, cultured in vitro. Sample subset: naive CD4+ T cells isolated by negative enrichment. These receptors all come from an adult with COVID-19.

This clone has just one count. This chain connects TRBV9 to TRBJ2-7, with a tentative D call TRBD2 (6 bases). The germline V gene has CDR1 SGDLS and CDR2 YYNGEE. V was shortened by 0 bases and J by 5 bases, with 6 bases between the two germline ends. CDR3 length equals 12 residues. The CDR3 region is CASSVAGDEQYF. The CDR3 DNA is TGTGCCAGCAGCGTAGCGGGGGACGAGCAGTACTTC.

CDR3 sequence reads: CASSPATDTQYF. DNA for the CDR3: TGTGCCAGCAGCCCCGCCACAGATACGCAGTATTTT. The V call is TRBV7-9, the J call TRBJ2-3; no reliable D call. The CDR3 has 12 amino acids. The V gene's germline CDR1 is SEHNR and CDR2 FQNEAQ (reference sequence). The ends were cut back, 5 bases at V and 2 bases at J, with 5 bases in the middle.

The chain joins TRBV3-1 (or the pseudogene TRBV3-2) to TRBJ2-3; weak D call: TRBD2 (5 bases). V lost 0 bases, J lost 2 bases, and 9 bases lay in between. Germline V gene lookup returns CDR1 LGHDT and CDR2 YNNKEL (reference sequence). The CDR3 contains 15 residues. For the CDR3, the DNA is TGTGCCAGCAGCCAAGACGAGACTATCACAGATACGCAGTATTTT. The encoded protein is CASSQDETITDTQYF.

The genes are TRBV7-3 and TRBJ2-1, with TRBD2 as a possible D gene (6 bases). Trimming shortened V by 5 bases and J by 8 bases, and 19 bases separated the two germline ends. Per germline, CDR1 SGHTA and CDR2 FQGTGA. This CDR3 region has 15 residues. The CDR3 loop reads CASSPSLGGGYEQFF. CDR3 bases: TGTGCCAGCAGCCCCAGTCTGGGGGGAGGCTATGAGCAGTTCTTC.

V and J are TRBV28 and TRBJ2-1; D is ambiguous. V was pared by 7 bases and J by 0 bases, with 10 bases between. Germline V lookup: CDR1 MDHEN, CDR2 SYDVKM. This CDR3 is 14 amino acids long. CDR3 coding DNA: TGTGCCAGCACCACGGCGAGCTCCTACAATGAGCAGTTCTTC. As protein: CASTTASSYNEQFF.

The V and J genes are TRBV7-8 and TRBJ2-1, with D possibly TRBD2 on 5 matching bases. Between the trimmed V and J ends, which lost 1 base and 4 bases, there was a span of 17 bases. Per the germline V gene, CDR1 is SGHVS and CDR2 is FQNEAQ. This CDR3 comprises 17 residues. The CDR3 nucleotides read TGTGCCAGCAGCTTAGTAACACTAGAGTTAAGGTACAATGAGCAGTTCTTC. Translation: CASSLVTLELRYNEQFF.

The rearrangement uses TRBV28 and TRBJ1-5; D perhaps matches TRBD1 (6 bases). Trimming removed 10 bases at V and 4 bases at J, with 23 bases between. In germline, CDR1 is MDHEN, CDR2 SYDVKM. The CDR3 sequence is 16 residues long. The CDR3 DNA is TGTGCCACGAGTAGGCTTACAGGGTTTGGGAATCAGCCCCAGCATTTT. It yields the protein CATSRLTGFGNQPQHF. Variable domain in full (rest from reference TRBV28 and TRBJ1-5): DVKVTQSSRYLVKRTGEKVFLECVQDMDHENMFWYRQDPGLGLRLIYFSYDVKMKEKGDIPEGYSVSREKKERFSLILESASTNQTSMYLCATSRLTGFGNQPQHFGDGTRLSIL.

This clone was detected only once. V usage is TRBV5-1 and J usage is TRBJ2-1; possibly TRBD1 or TRBD2 for D (5 bases each). There are 14 residues in the CDR3. Germline V gene sequence: CDR1 SGHRS, CDR2 YFSETQ. With 4 bases removed from V and 2 bases from J, the gap between germline ends came to 10 bases. The CDR3 reads CASSPGTTYNEQFF. The CDR3 DNA reads as TGCGCCAGCAGCCCCGGGACGACCTACAATGAGCAGTTCTTC.

This clone was recorded a few times. The chain links TRBV5-1 to TRBJ2-3, with D unresolved. Trimming removed 4 bases from V and 4 bases from J, with 7 bases in between. There are 12 residues in the CDR3. From germline, CDR1 is SGHRS and CDR2 YFSETQ. The CDR3 loop reads CASSAEADTQYF. The CDR3 DNA is TGCGCCAGCAGCGCCGAGGCAGATACGCAGTATTTT.

J is TRBJ2-5 and V is TRBV11-3, with 8 bases identical to TRBD1. CDR3 length: 14 amino acids. Germline loops: CDR1 SGHNT, CDR2 YENEEA. Trimming cost V 10 bases and J 2 bases; bases outside gene matches: 9. The DNA for the CDR3 is TGTGCCACTCGAGGACAGGGATATCAAGAGACCCAGTACTTC. Its protein is CATRGQGYQETQYF.

This chain joins TRBV10-1 and TRBJ2-3; 7 positions agree with TRBD2. Germline V gene data show CDR1 as WNHNN and CDR2 as SYGVQD (reference sequence). CDR3 size: 16 residues. Losses at the gene ends were 4 bases for V and 0 bases for J; bases not matched to a gene: 7. This chain's CDR3 is CASSGESSGSTDTQYF. For the CDR3, the DNA is TGCGCCAGCAGTGGGGAAAGTAGCGGGAGCACAGATACGCAGTATTTT.

V is TRBV6-1 and J is TRBJ2-1; tentatively, D is TRBD1 or TRBD2 (5 bases each). Between the trimmed V and J ends, which lost 1 base and 0 bases, there was a span of 10 bases. There are 16 residues in the CDR3. The V gene's germline CDR1 is MNHNS and CDR2 SASEGT. The CDR3 protein is CASSEGWGSSYNEQFF. The CDR3 coding sequence is TGTGCCAGCAGTGAAGGCTGGGGGAGCTCCTACAATGAGCAGTTCTTC.